This TCR beta chain was identified in a study of blood T cell repertoires in COVID-19. Clones were read by immunoSEQ multiplex PCR, and TCRdb kept only the in-frame ones, dropping some. The sample consists of about 190,000 clones, approximately 85% of them appearing once. In germline, CDR1 is SGDLS, CDR2 YYNGEE. The trim removed 3 bases at V and 2 bases at J, leaving 13 bases unmatched. The CDR3 runs to 17 residues. This sequence joins TRBV9 and TRBJ1-2; 7 bases are shared with TRBD1. Sequenced input: peripheral blood. The TCR comes from a woman aged 70-85 years with active or convalescent COVID-19. The CDR3: CASSARDRENENYGYTF. As DNA, the CDR3 is TGTGCCAGCAGCGCTCGGGACAGAGAAAACGAAAACTATGGCTACACCTTC.